This TCR beta chain was sequenced during a study of OX40 agonist ivuxolimab in advanced cancers. About the study: Patients received the agonistic anti-OX40 (CD134) antibody ivuxolimab.

People who had autoimmune disease history or systemic immunosuppression were excluded. Trimming stripped 3 bases from V and 1 base from J, with 12 bases between. Germline CDR1 reads KGHSH; CDR2 reads LQKENI. The CDR3 is made up of 15 amino acids. General study results and limits: Patients who responded partially at 0.1-3.0 mg/kg showed clonal expansion ranking among the lowest. Both blood CD4+ and CD8+ T cells showed clonal growth by week 6 at 0.1 to 3.0 mg/kg.

The protocol was immunoSEQ multiplex PCR, while the TCRdb copy is restricted to in-frame clones and leaves out a portion. The table shows 78,000 or so clones, with 85% to 95% occurring only once. In the case of this clone: The antigen is undetermined.

The specimen was CD4+ or CD8+ T cells sorted from blood, collected in a trial of the OX40 agonist ivuxolimab. The chain uses TRBV18 and TRBJ2-5; D is possibly TRBD2 (5 bases). The receptor comes from an adult with an advanced solid tumor such as melanoma, head and neck, liver or kidney cancer. CDR3 amino acids: CASSPAPSPQETQYF. The CDR3, as DNA: TGTGCCAGCTCACCGGCGCCTAGCCCCCAAGAGACCCAGTACTTC.